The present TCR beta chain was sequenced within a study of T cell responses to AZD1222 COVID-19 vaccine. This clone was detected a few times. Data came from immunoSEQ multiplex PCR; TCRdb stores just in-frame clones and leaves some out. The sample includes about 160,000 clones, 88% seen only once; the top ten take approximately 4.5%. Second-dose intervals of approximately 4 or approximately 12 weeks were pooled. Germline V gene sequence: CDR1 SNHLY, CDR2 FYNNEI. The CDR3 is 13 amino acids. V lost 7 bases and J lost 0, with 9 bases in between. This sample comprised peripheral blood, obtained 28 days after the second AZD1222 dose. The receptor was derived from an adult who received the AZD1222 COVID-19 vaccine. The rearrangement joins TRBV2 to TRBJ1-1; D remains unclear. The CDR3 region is CASINGMNTEAFF. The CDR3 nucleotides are TGTGCCAGCATTAATGGTATGAACACTGAAGCTTTCTTT.